This T cell receptor (beta chain) came from a study of cytomegalovirus exposure and HLA in healthy donors. TCRdb's table, derived via immunoSEQ multiplex PCR, lists solely in-frame clones and lacks some. Here the sample spans under 300,000 clones, almost 90% being singletons. Study findings and constraints: Most observed TCR sequences were rare, whereas some public TCRs were detected in many donors. The listing of about 150 TCR beta chains classed them as cytomegalovirus-associated.

The germline V gene has CDR1 MNHEY and CDR2 SVGAGI. CDR3 length: 16 residues. Trimming removed 1 base from V and 0 bases from J; junction bases left unmatched: 2. On this clone itself: Its specificity is not known.

The chain is built from TRBV6-5 and TRBJ2-3; TRBD1 matches at 9 bases. This TCR was sampled from a woman in her late teens or twenties in good health and CMV-seronegative. The sequenced sample was PBMCs. The CDR3, as DNA: TGTGCCAGCAGTTACTTGGGACAGGGAAGCACAGATACGCAGTATTTT. Translating gives CASSYLGQGSTDTQYF.